This is a list of T cell receptor beta chains from one sample in a study of cytotoxic CD8 clonotypes in ibrutinib-treated CLL. Libraries were prepared by immunoSEQ multiplex PCR; TCRdb keeps only in-frame clonotypes and omits some of them. The sample comprises about 300,000 clones, 67% of which are singletons, and roughly 6% rests with the top ten. Here the sequenced sample was PBMCs, taken after 36 months of ibrutinib treatment. All receptors derive from a human donor with chronic lymphocytic leukemia. Each CDR3 is given with its conserved first and last residue. Fields, in order: CDR3 DNA, CDR3 protein, V gene, D gene, clone size, CDR3 length, J gene. D genes are given only for firm matches. Clone size, where shown, is once, few, many, or a class for clones that have expanded.

CDR3nt: TGCAGCGTTGAAGAAGAAGGGGGCCACGAAAAACTGTTTTTT
CDR3aa: CSVEEEGGHEKLFF
v_gene: TRBV29-1
d_gene: TRBD1
abundance: NA
len: 14
j_gene: TRBJ1-4

CDR3nt: TGTGCCAGCAGCGACGGATCGGTCGGTTCACCCCTCCACTTT
CDR3aa: CASSDGSVGSPLHF
v_gene: TRBV7-3
d_gene: NA
abundance: NA
len: 14
j_gene: TRBJ1-6

CDR3nt: TGCGCCAGCAGAGGCAGGGTCGAGGAAAAACTGTTTTTT
CDR3aa: CASRGRVEEKLFF
v_gene: TRBV5-1
d_gene: NA
abundance: few
len: 13
j_gene: TRBJ1-4

CDR3nt: TGTGCCAGCTCCAAACAGGGGAATCAGCCCCAGCATTTT
CDR3aa: CASSKQGNQPQHF
v_gene: TRBV18
d_gene: TRBD1
abundance: NA
len: 13
j_gene: TRBJ1-5

CDR3nt: TGTGCCAGCAGCATTTCAGATACGCAGTATTTT
CDR3aa: CASSISDTQYF
v_gene: TRBV5-4
d_gene: NA
abundance: NA
len: 11
j_gene: TRBJ2-3

CDR3nt: TGTGCCAGCAGCTTAGGGCAAGAAAACATTCAGTACTTC
CDR3aa: CASSLGQENIQYF
v_gene: TRBV7-3
d_gene: NA
abundance: NA
len: 13
j_gene: TRBJ2-4

CDR3nt: TGTGCCAGCACCGACACTGGGAGCTACACCTTC
CDR3aa: CASTDTGSYTF
v_gene: TRBV25-1
d_gene: NA
abundance: few
len: 11
j_gene: TRBJ1-2

CDR3nt: TGTGCCAGCAGCAAGGAGGGAATCGGTCAGGGGCGCCAGAATGAGCAGTTCTTC
CDR3aa: CASSKEGIGQGRQNEQFF
v_gene: TRBV11-3
d_gene: NA
abundance: NA
len: 18
j_gene: TRBJ2-1

CDR3nt: TGCAGCGTTGAACCGGACAGATTGACTAGCCCTAGCAATCAGCCCCAGCATTTT
CDR3aa: CSVEPDRLTSPSNQPQHF
v_gene: TRBV29-1
d_gene: NA
abundance: NA
len: 18
j_gene: TRBJ1-5

CDR3nt: TGTGCCAGCAGTTACGGATTAGGCAGGACTGAAGCTTTCTTT
CDR3aa: CASSYGLGRTEAFF
v_gene: TRBV6-5
d_gene: NA
abundance: once
len: 14
j_gene: TRBJ1-1

CDR3nt: TGCAGTGCTGACGACACCTACGAGCAGTACTTC
CDR3aa: CSADDTYEQYF
v_gene: TRBV20-1
d_gene: NA
abundance: few
len: 11
j_gene: TRBJ2-7

CDR3nt: TGTGCCAGCAGTTACGAGGTGCCCAAAAACATTCAGTACTTC
CDR3aa: CASSYEVPKNIQYF
v_gene: TRBV6-6
d_gene: NA
abundance: NA
len: 14
j_gene: TRBJ2-4

CDR3nt: TGTGCCAGCAGCCCGGGACAGAACTATGGCTACACCTTC
CDR3aa: CASSPGQNYGYTF
v_gene: TRBV5-8
d_gene: TRBD1
abundance: few
len: 13
j_gene: TRBJ1-2

CDR3nt: TGTGCCGTCGGACCGGTGGACTCCTACGAGCAGTACTTC
CDR3aa: CAVGPVDSYEQYF
v_gene: TRBV6-1
d_gene: NA
abundance: few
len: 13
j_gene: TRBJ2-7

CDR3nt: TGTGCCAGCAGCGTAGGGGGGACGCATGGCTACACCTTC
CDR3aa: CASSVGGTHGYTF
v_gene: TRBV9
d_gene: NA
abundance: NA
len: 13
j_gene: TRBJ1-2

CDR3nt: TGTGCCACCAGCAGAGCGGGGGGCGGGCAGTACTTC
CDR3aa: CATSRAGGGQYF
v_gene: TRBV15
d_gene: NA
abundance: NA
len: 12
j_gene: TRBJ2-7

CDR3nt: TGTGCCAGCAGCTCCAACCGGACGGAGCAGTACTTC
CDR3aa: CASSSNRTEQYF
v_gene: TRBV7-6
d_gene: NA
abundance: NA
len: 12
j_gene: TRBJ2-7

CDR3nt: TGTGCCAGCAGTGAATCCCGGGGGAAAGGCCAGCCCCAGCATTTT
CDR3aa: CASSESRGKGQPQHF
v_gene: TRBV2
d_gene: NA
abundance: few
len: 15
j_gene: TRBJ1-5